This T cell receptor beta chain was captured in a study of CD8 T cells in Susac syndrome. RNA totalling roughly 0.45 to 1 ug underwent reverse transcription with random hexamers. Each CDR3 protein is one row after TCRdb ran MiXCR on the immunoSEQ multiplex PCR reads. This table has roughly 150,000 distinct CDR3 sequences, just under 97% appearing once. V shed 1 base and J 3 bases; nucleotides not matched to a gene: 6. From germline, CDR1 is MNHEY and CDR2 SMNVEV (reference sequence). The CDR3 totals 15 residues. Sequencing was performed on CD8+ T cells from PBMCs. The TCR was taken from a human donor with multiple sclerosis. This chain links TRBV27 with TRBJ2-7; TRBD1 matches at 7 bases. The CDR3 loop reads CASSLWTGLGYEQYF. DNA of the CDR3: TGTGCCAGCAGTTTATGGACAGGTCTGGGCTACGAGCAGTACTTC.